The 3 T cell receptor beta chains given below trace back to one sample, sequenced in a study of T cell repertoires in cytomegalovirus infection. MiXCR, run by TCRdb on the reads, gives a single entry per CDR3 protein. Among hundreds of thousands of distinct CDR3 sequences, approximately 22% were seen once, and the ten largest hold 15% to 20%. Sequences were obtained from CD8+ T cells from PBMCs. The receptors here all came from a human donor in good health (CMV status not recorded). Some clones in this sample may be carry-over from other donors' samples.

This clonotype was seen at least ten times. The chain joins TRBV28 to TRBJ2-1; 7 nucleotides line up with TRBD2. The germline gives CDR1 MDHEN, CDR2 SYDVKM. V was clipped by 1 base and J by 5 bases; unmatched bases: 5. The CDR3 spans 15 residues. The CDR3 spells CASSLLLASHNEQFF. The DNA for the CDR3 is TGTGCCAGCAGTTTATTACTAGCGAGCCACAATGAGCAGTTCTTC.

V and J are TRBV24-1 and TRBJ2-7; D ambiguous. Trimming left V 4 bases short and J 3 bases short, with 6 bases between. CDR3 length equals 12 residues. Per germline, CDR1 KGHDR and CDR2 SFDVKD. DNA for the CDR3: TGTGCCACCAGTGAGAATGGCTACGAGCAGTACTTC. It encodes CATSENGYEQYF.

This chain links TRBV20-1 with TRBJ2-5, with 11 bases aligning to TRBD2. Germline loops: CDR1 DFQATT, CDR2 SNEGSKA (reference sequence). This CDR3 comprises 17 residues. J lost 4 bases, V lost 0 bases, and 10 bases had no gene match. The CDR3 spells CSARDPSGGFFLETQYF. DNA for the CDR3: TGCAGTGCTAGAGATCCTAGCGGGGGGTTTTTTCTAGAGACCCAGTACTTC.